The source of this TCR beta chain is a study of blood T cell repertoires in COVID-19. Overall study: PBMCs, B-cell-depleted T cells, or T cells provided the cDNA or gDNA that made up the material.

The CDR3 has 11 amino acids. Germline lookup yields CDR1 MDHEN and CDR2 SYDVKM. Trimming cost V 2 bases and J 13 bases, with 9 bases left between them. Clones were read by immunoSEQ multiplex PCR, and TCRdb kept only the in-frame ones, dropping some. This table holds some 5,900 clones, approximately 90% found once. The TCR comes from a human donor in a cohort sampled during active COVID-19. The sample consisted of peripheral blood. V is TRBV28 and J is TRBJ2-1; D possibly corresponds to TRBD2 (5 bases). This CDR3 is CASSLEGLQFF. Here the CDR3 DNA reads TGTGCCAGCAGTTTAGAGGGCCTACAGTTCTTC.